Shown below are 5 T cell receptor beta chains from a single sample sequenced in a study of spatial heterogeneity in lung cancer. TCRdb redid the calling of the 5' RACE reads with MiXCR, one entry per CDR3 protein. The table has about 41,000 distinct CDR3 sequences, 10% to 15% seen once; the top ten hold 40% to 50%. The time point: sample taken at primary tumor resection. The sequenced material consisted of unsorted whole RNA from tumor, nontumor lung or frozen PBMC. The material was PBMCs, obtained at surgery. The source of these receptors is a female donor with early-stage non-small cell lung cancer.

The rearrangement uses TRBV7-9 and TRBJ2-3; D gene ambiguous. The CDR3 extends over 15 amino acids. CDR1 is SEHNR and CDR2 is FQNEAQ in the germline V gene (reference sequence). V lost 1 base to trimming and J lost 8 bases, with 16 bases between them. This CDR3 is CASSLVPAQSGTQYF. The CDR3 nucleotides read TGTGCCAGCAGCTTAGTTCCGGCCCAATCGGGTACGCAGTATTTT. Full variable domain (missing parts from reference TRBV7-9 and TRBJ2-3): DTGVSQNPRHKITKRGQNVTFRCDPISEHNRLYWYRQTLGQGPEFLTYFQNEAQLEKSRLLSDRFSAERPKGSFSTLEIQRTEQGDSAMYLCASSLVPAQSGTQYFGPGTRLTVL.

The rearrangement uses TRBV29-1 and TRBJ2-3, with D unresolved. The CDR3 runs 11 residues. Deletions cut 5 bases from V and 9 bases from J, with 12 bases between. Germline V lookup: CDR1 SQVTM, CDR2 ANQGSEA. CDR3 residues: CSVSLSATQYF. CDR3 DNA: TGCAGCGTTTCCTTATCGGCCACGCAGTATTTT.

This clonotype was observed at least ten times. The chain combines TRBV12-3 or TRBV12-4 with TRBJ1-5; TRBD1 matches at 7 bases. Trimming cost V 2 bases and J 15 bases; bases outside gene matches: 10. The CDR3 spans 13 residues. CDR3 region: CASSLRGPDFRHF. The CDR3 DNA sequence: TGTGCCAGCAGTTTAAGGGGGCCGGACTTTCGGCATTTT.

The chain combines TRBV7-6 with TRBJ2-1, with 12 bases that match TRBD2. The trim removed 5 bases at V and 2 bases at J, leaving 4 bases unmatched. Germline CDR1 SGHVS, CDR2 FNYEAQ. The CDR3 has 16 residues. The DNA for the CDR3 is TGTGCCAGCAGCCTCGGACTAGCGGGGACCTACAATGAGCAGTTCTTC. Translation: CASSLGLAGTYNEQFF. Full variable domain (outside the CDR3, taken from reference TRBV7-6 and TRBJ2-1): GAGVSQSPRYKVTKRGQDVALRCDPISGHVSLYWYRQALGQGPEFLTYFNYEAQQDKSGLPNDRFSAERPEGSISTLTIQRTEQRDSAMYRCASSLGLAGTYNEQFFGPGTRLTVL.

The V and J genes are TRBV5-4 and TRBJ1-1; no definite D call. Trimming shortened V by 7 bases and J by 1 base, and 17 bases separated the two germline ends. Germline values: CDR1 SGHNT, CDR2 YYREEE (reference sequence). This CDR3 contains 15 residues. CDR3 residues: CASGLVAAGNTEAFF. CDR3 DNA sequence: TGTGCCAGCGGATTGGTCGCGGCTGGGAACACTGAAGCTTTCTTT.